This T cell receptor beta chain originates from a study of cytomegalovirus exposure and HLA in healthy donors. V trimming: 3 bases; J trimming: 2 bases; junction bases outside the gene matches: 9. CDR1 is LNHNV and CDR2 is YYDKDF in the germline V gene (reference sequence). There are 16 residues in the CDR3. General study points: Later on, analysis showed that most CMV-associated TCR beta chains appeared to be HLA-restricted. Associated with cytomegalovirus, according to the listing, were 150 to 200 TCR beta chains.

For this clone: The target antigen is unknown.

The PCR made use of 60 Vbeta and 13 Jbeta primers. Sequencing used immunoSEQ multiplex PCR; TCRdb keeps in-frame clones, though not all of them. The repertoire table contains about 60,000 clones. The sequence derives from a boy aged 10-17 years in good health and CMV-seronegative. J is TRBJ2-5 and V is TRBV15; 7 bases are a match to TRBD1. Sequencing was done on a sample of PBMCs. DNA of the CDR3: TGTGCCACCAGCAGCGATTTAGGGGGCTTACAAGAGACCCAGTACTTC. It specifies CATSSDLGGLQETQYF. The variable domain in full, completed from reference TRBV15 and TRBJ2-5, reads DAMVIQNPRYQVTQFGKPVTLSCSQTLNHNVMYWYQQKSSQAPKLLFHYYDKDFNNEADTPDNFQSRRPNTSFCFLDIRSPGLGDTAMYLCATSSDLGGLQETQYFGPGTRLLVL.